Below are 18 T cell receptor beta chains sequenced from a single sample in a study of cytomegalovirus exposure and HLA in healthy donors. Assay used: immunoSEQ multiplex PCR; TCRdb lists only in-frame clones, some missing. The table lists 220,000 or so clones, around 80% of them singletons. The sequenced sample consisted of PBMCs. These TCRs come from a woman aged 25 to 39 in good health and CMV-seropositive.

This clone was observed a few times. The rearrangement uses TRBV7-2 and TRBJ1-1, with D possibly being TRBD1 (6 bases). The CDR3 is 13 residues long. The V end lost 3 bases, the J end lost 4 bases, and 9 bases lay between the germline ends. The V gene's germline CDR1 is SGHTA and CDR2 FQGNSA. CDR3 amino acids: CASSFKGGTEAFF. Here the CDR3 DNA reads TGTGCCAGCAGCTTCAAGGGGGGCACTGAAGCTTTCTTT.

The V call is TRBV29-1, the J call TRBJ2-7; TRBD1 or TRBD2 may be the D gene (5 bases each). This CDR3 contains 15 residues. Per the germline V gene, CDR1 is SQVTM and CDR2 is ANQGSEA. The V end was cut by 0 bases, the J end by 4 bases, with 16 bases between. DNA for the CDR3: TGCAGCGTTGAAGATCCTCAGGGTCGCGGGTACGAGCAGTACTTC. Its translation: CSVEDPQGRGYEQYF.

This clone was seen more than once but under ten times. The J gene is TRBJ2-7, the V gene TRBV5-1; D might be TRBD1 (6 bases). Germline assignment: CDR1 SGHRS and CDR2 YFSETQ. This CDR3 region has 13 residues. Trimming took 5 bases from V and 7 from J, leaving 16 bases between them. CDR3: CASRDSGRIEQYF. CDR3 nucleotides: TGCGCCAGCAGGGACAGTGGAAGGATAGAGCAGTACTTC.

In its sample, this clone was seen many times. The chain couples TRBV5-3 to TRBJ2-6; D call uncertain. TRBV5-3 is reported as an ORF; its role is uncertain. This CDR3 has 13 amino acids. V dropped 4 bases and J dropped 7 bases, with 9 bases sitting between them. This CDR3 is CARSPKRANVLTF. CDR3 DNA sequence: TGTGCCAGAAGCCCGAAGAGAGCCAACGTCCTGACTTTC.

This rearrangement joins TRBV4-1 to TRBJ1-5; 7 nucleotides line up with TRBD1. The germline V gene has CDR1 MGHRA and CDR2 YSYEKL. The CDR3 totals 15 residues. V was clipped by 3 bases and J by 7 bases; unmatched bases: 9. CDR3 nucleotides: TGCGCCAGCAGCCAGGTGACAGGGACCAGCCAGCCCCAGCATTTT. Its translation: CASSQVTGTSQPQHF.

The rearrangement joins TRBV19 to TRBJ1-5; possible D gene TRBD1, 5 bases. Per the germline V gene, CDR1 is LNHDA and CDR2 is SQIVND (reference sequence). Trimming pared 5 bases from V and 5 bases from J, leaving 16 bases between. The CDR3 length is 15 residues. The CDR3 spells CASSWGSAFHQPQHF. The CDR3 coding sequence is TGTGCCAGTAGTTGGGGGTCTGCCTTTCATCAGCCCCAGCATTTT.

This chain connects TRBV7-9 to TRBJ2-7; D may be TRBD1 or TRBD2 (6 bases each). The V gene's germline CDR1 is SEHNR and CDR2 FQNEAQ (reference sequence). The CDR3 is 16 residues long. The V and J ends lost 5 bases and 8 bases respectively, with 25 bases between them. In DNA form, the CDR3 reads TGTGCCAGCAGCGAAGATTCGAGGGGGGCGGTAGTAAAGCAGTACTTC. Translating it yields CASSEDSRGAVVKQYF. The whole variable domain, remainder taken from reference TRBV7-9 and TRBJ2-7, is DTGVSQNPRHKITKRGQNVTFRCDPISEHNRLYWYRQTLGQGPEFLTYFQNEAQLEKSRLLSDRFSAERPKGSFSTLEIQRTEQGDSAMYLCASSEDSRGAVVKQYFGPGTRLTVT.

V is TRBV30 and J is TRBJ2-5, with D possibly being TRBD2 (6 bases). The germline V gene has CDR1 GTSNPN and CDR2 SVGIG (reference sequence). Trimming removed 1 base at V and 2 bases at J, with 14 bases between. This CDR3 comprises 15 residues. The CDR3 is CAWSEQRAIQETQYF. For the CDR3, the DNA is TGTGCCTGGAGTGAACAGCGGGCGATACAAGAGACCCAGTACTTC.

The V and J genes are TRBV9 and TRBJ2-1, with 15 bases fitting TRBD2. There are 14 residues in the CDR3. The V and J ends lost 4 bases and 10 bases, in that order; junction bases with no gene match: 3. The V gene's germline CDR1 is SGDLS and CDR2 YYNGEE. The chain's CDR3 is CASSPGTSGREQFF. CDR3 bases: TGTGCCAGCAGCCCCGGGACTAGCGGGAGGGAGCAGTTCTTC.

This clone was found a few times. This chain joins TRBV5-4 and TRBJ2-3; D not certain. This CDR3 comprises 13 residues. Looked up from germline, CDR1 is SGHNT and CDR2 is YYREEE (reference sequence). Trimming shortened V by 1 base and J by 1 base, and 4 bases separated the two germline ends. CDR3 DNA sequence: TGTGCCAGCAGCTTGACGGGCACAGATACGCAGTATTTT. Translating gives CASSLTGTDTQYF. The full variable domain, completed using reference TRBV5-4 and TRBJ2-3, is ETGVTQSPTHLIKTRGQQVTLRCSSQSGHNTVSWYQQALGQGPQFIFQYYREEENGRGNFPPRFSGLQFPNYSSELNVNALELDDSALYLCASSLTGTDTQYFGPGTRLTVL.

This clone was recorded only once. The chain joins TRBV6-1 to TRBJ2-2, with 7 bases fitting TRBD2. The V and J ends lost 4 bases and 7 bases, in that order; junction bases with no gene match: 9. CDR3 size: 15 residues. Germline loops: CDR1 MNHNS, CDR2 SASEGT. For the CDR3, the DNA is TGTGCCAGCAGTGGGGAGGGGAGGGCCATCGGGGAGCTGTTTTTT. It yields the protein CASSGEGRAIGELFF.

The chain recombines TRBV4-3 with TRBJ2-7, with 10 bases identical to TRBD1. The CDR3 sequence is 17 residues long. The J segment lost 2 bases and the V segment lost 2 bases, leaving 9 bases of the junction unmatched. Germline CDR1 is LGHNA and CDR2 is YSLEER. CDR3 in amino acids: CASSQIDTGTGAYEQYF. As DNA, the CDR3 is TGCGCCAGCAGCCAAATAGACACCGGGACAGGGGCCTACGAGCAGTACTTC.

CDR3 protein: CASSQGYLLGGGTETQYF. CDR3 DNA sequence: TGCGCCAGCAGCCAAGGTTACTTATTGGGGGGCGGCACAGAGACCCAGTACTTC. The chain couples TRBV4-1 to TRBJ2-5; D is tentatively TRBD1 or TRBD2 (6 bases each). CDR3 length: 18 residues. Deletions cut 1 base from V and 4 bases from J, with 22 bases between. In germline, CDR1 is MGHRA, CDR2 YSYEKL.

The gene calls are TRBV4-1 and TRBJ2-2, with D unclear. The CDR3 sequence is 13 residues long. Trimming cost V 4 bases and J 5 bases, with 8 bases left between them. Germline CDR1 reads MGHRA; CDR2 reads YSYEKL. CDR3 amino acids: CASSRISTGELFF. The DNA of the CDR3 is TGCGCCAGCAGCCGAATATCTACCGGGGAGCTGTTTTTT.

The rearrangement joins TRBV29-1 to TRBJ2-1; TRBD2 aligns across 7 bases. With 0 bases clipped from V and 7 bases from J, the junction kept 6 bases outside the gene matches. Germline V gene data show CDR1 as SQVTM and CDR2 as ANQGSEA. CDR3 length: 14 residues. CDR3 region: CSVEDLREYNEQFF. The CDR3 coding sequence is TGCAGCGTTGAAGATTTGCGGGAGTATAATGAGCAGTTCTTC.

This chain's CDR3 is CASSVTGGDNQPQHF. CDR3 in DNA: TGTGCCAGCAGCGTGACAGGGGGGGACAATCAGCCCCAGCATTTT. The chain has TRBV9 and TRBJ1-5, with 9 bases identical to TRBD1. V lost 2 bases to trimming and J lost 3 bases; unmatched junction nucleotides: 3. CDR1 is SGDLS and CDR2 is YYNGEE in the germline V gene. CDR3 length: 15 residues.

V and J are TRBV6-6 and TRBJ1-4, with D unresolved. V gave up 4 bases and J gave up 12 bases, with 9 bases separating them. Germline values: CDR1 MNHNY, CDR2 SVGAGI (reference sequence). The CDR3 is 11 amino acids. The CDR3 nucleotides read TGTGCCAGCAGTTCGTCGACGGAACTGTTTTTT. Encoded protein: CASSSSTELFF.

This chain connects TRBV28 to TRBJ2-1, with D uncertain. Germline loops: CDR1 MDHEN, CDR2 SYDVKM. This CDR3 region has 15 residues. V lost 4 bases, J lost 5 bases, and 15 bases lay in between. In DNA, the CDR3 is TGTGCCAGCAGTTCTCCACGACAAGCTCACAATGAGCAGTTCTTC. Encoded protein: CASSSPRQAHNEQFF.